Listed here are 12 T cell receptor beta chains from one sample, sequenced in a study of PD-1 blockade in classical Hodgkin lymphoma. Clones were read by immunoSEQ multiplex PCR, and TCRdb kept only the in-frame ones, dropping some. The sample gives tens of thousands of clones, more than 70% of which show up once; roughly a tenth is in the top ten. All patients experienced relapse after autologous stem cell transplantation, and brentuximab vedotin exposure was variable. Specimen: peripheral blood mononuclear cells (PBMCs), collected at baseline. These TCRs come from a human donor with classical Hodgkin lymphoma.

This chain joins TRBV19 and TRBJ2-7; tentatively, D is TRBD1 (6 bases). The CDR3 totals 13 residues. CDR1 and CDR2 from the germline V gene are LNHDA and SQIVND (reference sequence). V was shortened by 3 bases and J by 7 bases, with 13 bases between the two germline ends. The CDR3 sequence: CASSIAPRGEQYF. The CDR3 DNA follows: TGTGCCAGTAGTATCGCACCAAGGGGGGAGCAGTACTTC.

The chain combines TRBV4-1 with TRBJ2-3; maybe TRBD1 (6 bases). Looked up from germline, CDR1 is MGHRA and CDR2 is YSYEKL. The ends were cut back, 4 bases at V and 5 bases at J, with 13 bases in the middle. CDR3 length: 14 residues. This CDR3 reads CASSRAQGGDTQYF. The CDR3 bases are TGCGCCAGCAGCCGAGCACAGGGTGGAGATACGCAGTATTTT.

V and J are TRBV2 and TRBJ2-7; TRBD2 matches at 7 bases. Germline V CDR1 and CDR2: SNHLY, FYNNEI. J lost 3 bases, V lost 3 bases, and 8 bases had no gene match. The CDR3 is made up of 15 amino acids. CDR3 sequence (DNA): TGTGCCAGCAGTGAGGCGTTTAGCGGGCACTACGAGCAGTACTTC. It is translated as CASSEAFSGHYEQYF.

The chain is built from TRBV18 and TRBJ1-2; D uncertain. The germline gives CDR1 KGHSH, CDR2 LQKENI. The CDR3 extends over 11 amino acids. V was trimmed by 8 bases and J by 6 bases, leaving 10 bases between them. CDR3 sequence reads: CASPGSHGYTF. The CDR3 DNA reads TGTGCCAGCCCGGGATCTCATGGCTACACCTTC.

This CDR3 reads CASSVSPPDTQYF. CDR3 in DNA: TGTGCCAGCAGCGTCTCCCCACCAGATACGCAGTATTTT. J is TRBJ2-3 and V is TRBV5-4; D is undetermined. Germline V gene sequence: CDR1 SGHNT, CDR2 YYREEE (reference sequence). V dropped 4 bases and J dropped 4 bases, with 10 bases sitting between them. The CDR3 consists of 13 residues. The full variable domain, rest sourced from reference TRBV5-4 and TRBJ2-3, is ETGVTQSPTHLIKTRGQQVTLRCSSQSGHNTVSWYQQALGQGPQFIFQYYREEENGRGNFPPRFSGLQFPNYSSELNVNALELDDSALYLCASSVSPPDTQYFGPGTRLTVL.

The gene calls are TRBV11-1 and TRBJ2-3; TRBD2 matches at 11 bases. The CDR3 length is 17 residues. In germline, CDR1 is SGHAT, CDR2 FQDESV (reference sequence). V lost 0 bases and J lost 2; bases outside the gene matches: 4. The DNA for the CDR3 is TGTGCCAGCAGCTTAGCCTCGACTAGCGGGGCCACAGATACGCAGTATTTT. Protein: CASSLASTSGATDTQYF.

The chain couples TRBV28 to TRBJ1-2; TRBD1 matches at 8 bases. CDR1 MDHEN and CDR2 SYDVKM come from the germline V gene. The ends lost 2 bases at V and 4 bases at J; junction bases unmatched: 9. The CDR3 has 16 amino acids. CDR3 amino acids: CASSLDMGQDRYGYTF. CDR3 coding DNA: TGTGCCAGCAGTTTAGACATGGGACAGGATCGCTATGGCTACACCTTC.

The rearrangement joins TRBV28 to TRBJ1-1, with TRBD1 as a possible D gene (5 bases). Germline V gene sequence: CDR1 MDHEN, CDR2 SYDVKM. Trimming left V 3 bases short and J 11 bases short, with 19 bases between. The length of the CDR3 is 14 residues. The CDR3 reads CASSLEGTPSGAFF. CDR3 DNA sequence: TGTGCCAGCAGTTTGGAAGGGACCCCTTCTGGCGCTTTCTTT. Full variable domain (outside the CDR3, taken from reference TRBV28 and TRBJ1-1): DVKVTQSSRYLVKRTGEKVFLECVQDMDHENMFWYRQDPGLGLRLIYFSYDVKMKEKGDIPEGYSVSREKKERFSLILESASTNQTSMYLCASSLEGTPSGAFFGQGTRLTVV.

The chain recombines TRBV20-1 with TRBJ2-5; D unresolved. Looked up from germline, CDR1 is DFQATT and CDR2 is SNEGSKA (reference sequence). V lost 4 bases and J 4 bases, leaving 4 bases between the germline ends. The CDR3 runs 10 residues. As DNA, the CDR3 is TGCAGTGCTAAGGGAGAGACCCAGTACTTC. It specifies CSAKGETQYF.

The rearrangement uses TRBV5-1 and TRBJ2-1, with TRBD2 matching 8 bases. The CDR3 extends over 15 amino acids. With 4 bases clipped from V and 10 bases from J, the junction kept 13 bases outside the gene matches. In germline, CDR1 is SGHRS, CDR2 YFSETQ. The DNA of the CDR3 is TGCGCCAGCAGCACTAGCGGCGGGGGTTACAGGGAGCAGTTCTTC. It translates to CASSTSGGGYREQFF.

This clone has a handful of counts. The chain uses TRBV6-5 and TRBJ1-6; TRBD1 matches at 11 bases. The germline CDR1 and CDR2 sequences are MNHEY and SVGAGI. The V and J ends lost 5 bases and 9 bases, in that order; junction bases with no gene match: 3. The length of the CDR3 is 14 residues. The CDR3 sequence: CASSVGTGGSPLHF. The CDR3 DNA follows: TGTGCCAGCAGTGTGGGGACAGGGGGTTCACCCCTCCACTTT.

The chain carries TRBV19 and TRBJ2-7, with a tentative D call TRBD1 (6 bases). Germline assignment: CDR1 LNHDA and CDR2 SQIVND (reference sequence). There are 12 residues in the CDR3. V lost 5 bases to trimming and J lost 8 bases, with 13 bases between them. CDR3 bases: TGTGCCAGTAGTCTTCAGGGGTCCAAGCAGTACTTC. Translating gives CASSLQGSKQYF. Based on the CDR3 plus reference TRBV19 and TRBJ2-7, the full variable domain is DGGITQSPKYLFRKEGQNVTLSCEQNLNHDAMYWYRQDPGQGLRLIYYSQIVNDFQKGDIAEGYSVSREKKESFPLTVTSAQKNPTAFYLCASSLQGSKQYFGPGTRLTVT.